Listed below are T cell receptor beta chains from one sample, sequenced in a study of blood T cell repertoires in COVID-19. Assay used: immunoSEQ multiplex PCR; TCRdb lists only in-frame clones, some missing. The sample records about 170,000 clones, under 95% being singletons. What was sequenced was peripheral blood. The receptor set was obtained from a young man with COVID-19, enrolled during active disease. Both conserved end residues are part of each CDR3. D genes are given only for firm matches. Rows may omit the clone size; those that give it use once, few, many or a size class.

J gene: TRBJ1-4
D gene: .
V gene: TRBV11-2
clone size: once
CDR3 DNA: TGTGCCAGCAGCTGGACCCAGGGCTCTAATGAAAAACTGCTTTTT
CDR3 protein: CASSWTQGSNEKLLF

J gene: TRBJ2-7
D gene: TRBD1
V gene: TRBV7-9
clone size: .
CDR3 DNA: TGTGCCAGCAGCCCGGGACAGGGGAACTACGAGCAGTACTTC
CDR3 protein: CASSPGQGNYEQYF

J gene: TRBJ1-4
D gene: .
V gene: TRBV18
clone size: .
CDR3 DNA: TGTGCCAGCTCAAGCCACAGGGTCGGAAAACTGCTTTTT
CDR3 protein: CASSSHRVGKLLF

J gene: TRBJ1-4
D gene: .
V gene: TRBV7-2
clone size: .
CDR3 DNA: TGTGCCAGCAGCCGGATGGGAGGGGCTGATGAAAAACTGTTTTTT
CDR3 protein: CASSRMGGADEKLFF

J gene: TRBJ1-6
D gene: TRBD1
V gene: TRBV6-5
clone size: .
CDR3 DNA: TGTGCCAGCAGTTCTCCGACAGGGGTGGGTTCACCCCTCCACTTT
CDR3 protein: CASSSPTGVGSPLHF

J gene: TRBJ2-2
D gene: TRBD2
V gene: TRBV2
clone size: .
CDR3 DNA: TGTGCCAGCAGTGGCCCTCGCGGGAGGATCACCGGGGAGCTGTTTTTT
CDR3 protein: CASSGPRGRITGELFF

J gene: TRBJ1-5
D gene: TRBD1
V gene: TRBV9
clone size: .
CDR3 DNA: TGTGCCAGCAGCGATTCCACAGGGGGGTATCAGCCCCAGCATTTT
CDR3 protein: CASSDSTGGYQPQHF

J gene: TRBJ1-4
D gene: .
V gene: TRBV28
clone size: .
CDR3 DNA: TGTGCCAGCAGTTTCGGGGGGGCTAATGAAAAACTGCTTTTT
CDR3 protein: CASSFGGANEKLLF

J gene: TRBJ2-7
D gene: TRBD2
V gene: TRBV4-3
clone size: .
CDR3 DNA: TGCGCCAGCAGCCAAGGGGGAGGGCCAACCCACGAGCAGTACTTC
CDR3 protein: CASSQGGGPTHEQYF

J gene: TRBJ2-2
D gene: TRBD1
V gene: TRBV27
clone size: .
CDR3 DNA: TGTGCCAGCCAGGGGGACACCGGGGAGCTGTTTTTT
CDR3 protein: CASQGDTGELFF

J gene: TRBJ2-7
D gene: .
V gene: TRBV28
clone size: .
CDR3 DNA: TGTGCCAGCAGTCTAGGGGGACCAACCTACGAGCAGTACTTC
CDR3 protein: CASSLGGPTYEQYF

J gene: TRBJ1-2
D gene: TRBD1
V gene: TRBV7-6
clone size: .
CDR3 DNA: TGTGCCAGCAGCTTAGAAGGGGACAGATCAACTAACTATGGCTACACCTTC
CDR3 protein: CASSLEGDRSTNYGYTF

J gene: TRBJ2-6
D gene: .
V gene: TRBV6-6
clone size: .
CDR3 DNA: TGTGCCAGCAGTCCCCCCGCTGGGGCCAACGTCCTGACTTTC
CDR3 protein: CASSPPAGANVLTF

J gene: TRBJ1-1
D gene: .
V gene: TRBV5-5
clone size: .
CDR3 DNA: TGTGCCAGCAGCTTGACAGGGCGCACTGAAGCTTTCTTT
CDR3 protein: CASSLTGRTEAFF

J gene: TRBJ2-5
D gene: .
V gene: TRBV2
clone size: .
CDR3 DNA: TGTGCCAGCAGTGAACAGAAAGAGACCCAGTACTTC
CDR3 protein: CASSEQKETQYF

J gene: TRBJ1-1
D gene: .
V gene: TRBV5-1
clone size: .
CDR3 DNA: TGCGCCAGCAGCTTGGCTCAGGGATCGAACACTGAAGCTTTCTTT
CDR3 protein: CASSLAQGSNTEAFF

J gene: TRBJ2-1
D gene: .
V gene: TRBV7-9
clone size: .
CDR3 DNA: TGTGCCAGCAGCTTGAGGGACAATGAGCAGTTCTTC
CDR3 protein: CASSLRDNEQFF

J gene: TRBJ1-4
D gene: TRBD1
V gene: TRBV7-9
clone size: .
CDR3 DNA: TGTGCCAGCAGCCTACCGGGACAGCTTAATGAAAAACTGTTTTTT
CDR3 protein: CASSLPGQLNEKLFF

J gene: TRBJ2-7
D gene: .
V gene: TRBV11-3
clone size: .
CDR3 DNA: TGTGCCAGCAGCTTAGGAGGCAGCTCCGAGCAGTACTTC
CDR3 protein: CASSLGGSSEQYF

J gene: TRBJ1-5
D gene: .
V gene: TRBV6-2/TRBV6-3
clone size: once
CDR3 DNA: TGTGCCAGCAGTTACTATAGGAGGGACAATCAGCCCCAGCATTTT
CDR3 protein: CASSYYRRDNQPQHF

J gene: TRBJ2-1
D gene: TRBD2
V gene: TRBV19
clone size: .
CDR3 DNA: TGTGCCAGTAGTATCGTCACTAGCGGGAGAGGAGACCACAATGAGCAGTTCTTC
CDR3 protein: CASSIVTSGRGDHNEQFF

J gene: TRBJ1-1
D gene: TRBD1
V gene: TRBV10-3
clone size: .
CDR3 DNA: TGTGCCACCGGGACAGTCATGAACACTGAAGCTTTCTTT
CDR3 protein: CATGTVMNTEAFF

J gene: TRBJ1-1
D gene: .
V gene: TRBV5-6
clone size: .
CDR3 DNA: TGTGCCAGCAGCACCACAGGTCGCGGCTTCTCTTTCTTT
CDR3 protein: CASSTTGRGFSFF

J gene: TRBJ2-7
D gene: TRBD1
V gene: TRBV28
clone size: .
CDR3 DNA: TGTGCCAGCAGTGGGACAGGTAGCTCCTACGAGCAGTACTTC
CDR3 protein: CASSGTGSSYEQYF

J gene: TRBJ1-5
D gene: TRBD1
V gene: TRBV27
clone size: .
CDR3 DNA: TGTGCCAGCAAAGGCGGCCTCCAGGGGGCGTCGGGAAGCAATCAGCCCCAGCATTTT
CDR3 protein: CASKGGLQGASGSNQPQHF